This TCR beta chain is from a study of blood T cells in healthy people across ages. Trimming pared 5 bases from V and 9 bases from J, leaving 23 bases between. Germline V lookup: CDR1 SEHNR, CDR2 FQNEAQ (reference sequence). This CDR3 is 16 amino acids long. A J-beta primer mix and a sample-barcoded 5' primer were used in a second PCR of roughly 6 to 11 cycles. The template-switch adaptor was a 5' adaptor with 12 random nucleotides. It tagged each cDNA molecule. TCRdb called the 5' RACE reads again in MiXCR, with one record for every CDR3 protein. This sample has 1.5 million to 2 million distinct CDR3 sequences, with about 32% found just once. Comment on this clonotype: Its target is not known.

Study outcomes and limitations: Donors of long life had a larger count of naive CD4+ cells and greater diversity than aged donors. Estimated diversity that came from one million T cells was considered an underestimate. Any conclusive comparison of naive versus antigen-experienced cells was prevented by using unsorted PBMCs.

The origin of this receptor is a woman younger than 45 in good health. Material: blood. The chain couples TRBV7-9 to TRBJ2-4, with D perhaps matching TRBD2 (6 bases). The CDR3 region has the DNA TGTGCCAGCAGCCCCCCTTCGGGAGCGGACATAAGCATTCAGTACTTC. Translating it yields CASSPPSGADISIQYF. The full variable domain, with the rest looked up from reference TRBV7-9 and TRBJ2-4, is DTGVSQNPRHKITKRGQNVTFRCDPISEHNRLYWYRQTLGQGPEFLTYFQNEAQLEKSRLLSDRFSAERPKGSFSTLEIQRTEQGDSAMYLCASSPPSGADISIQYFGAGTRLSVL.